The 15 T cell receptor beta chains below all came from one sample that was sequenced in a study of low-dose radiotherapy and immunotherapy resistance in tumors. Time point meaning: after trial treatment. Specified treatment: LDRT plus nivolumab, ipilimumab, low-dose cyclophosphamide and aspirin (RACIN trial). With TRAV- and TRBV-specific primers, first-strand cDNA was made, covering the alpha and beta chains. The TCRs were subjected to amplification over approximately 19 PCR cycles employing a constant-region primer in conjunction with a V-primer adapter. TCRdb called the reads again in MiXCR, with one record for every CDR3 protein. This table holds about 44,000 distinct CDR3 sequences, less than 30% found once. The sequencing here drew on PBMCs, taken after low-dose radiotherapy plus immunotherapy. The receptors were sampled from a male donor with prostate cancer.

This clonotype has ten or more counts. V and J are TRBV5-1 and TRBJ2-1, with D possibly matching TRBD2 (7 bases). The ends were cut back, 0 bases at V and 6 bases at J, with 16 bases in the middle. The germline V gene encodes CDR1 SGHRS and CDR2 YFSETQ. There are 16 residues in the CDR3. The CDR3 loop is CASSLESVGGGNEQFF. The CDR3 region has the DNA TGCGCCAGCAGCTTGGAGTCTGTGGGAGGGGGCAATGAGCAGTTCTTC. Drawing the rest from reference TRBV5-1 and TRBJ2-1, the complete variable domain is KAGVTQTPRYLIKTRGQQVTLSCSPISGHRSVSWYQQTPGQGLQFLFEYFSETQRNKGNFPGRFSGRQFSNSRSEMNVSTLELGDSALYLCASSLESVGGGNEQFFGPGTRLTVL.

This rearrangement joins TRBV6-2 or TRBV6-3 to TRBJ2-2; no clear D. The CDR3 length is 12 residues. Trimming took off 8 bases at V and 6 bases at J, with 10 bases between the two ends. In germline, CDR1 is MNHEY, CDR2 SVGEGT. The CDR3, as DNA: TGTGCCAGCCTCTCTAGGCCCGGGGAGCTGTTTTTT. Its protein is CASLSRPGELFF.

This clonotype is deemed medium-sized. The chain couples TRBV5-5 to TRBJ1-1; TRBD1 matches at 7 bases. The V and J ends lost 4 bases and 1 base, in that order; junction bases with no gene match: 4. The CDR3 length is 14 residues. Germline loops: CDR1 SGHKS, CDR2 YYEKEE (reference sequence). CDR3: CASSRTGGNTEAFF. The DNA for the CDR3 is TGTGCCAGCAGCAGGACAGGCGGGAACACTGAAGCTTTCTTT.

On this clonotype: A far larger clone is off by one base, so a read error is likely. The V gene is TRBV13, the J gene TRBJ2-1, with TRBD2 as a possible D gene (7 bases). The V end was cut by 3 bases, the J end by 10 bases, with 19 bases between. The CDR3 is 15 amino acids. Germline CDR1 is PRHDT and CDR2 is FYEKMQ (reference sequence). CDR3 residues: CASSLWGGPGKEQFF. The CDR3 DNA reads as TGTGCCAGCAGCTTGTGGGGGGGCCCGGGCAAGGAGCAGTTCTTC.

This clonotype occurred many times. The genes are TRBV13 and TRBJ2-5; D gene uncertain. The CDR3 loop spans 11 amino acids. Germline V CDR1 and CDR2: PRHDT, FYEKMQ (reference sequence). V lost 9 bases and J lost 2, with 7 bases in between. This CDR3 reads CASQQQETQYF. The CDR3 bases are TGTGCCAGTCAACAGCAAGAGACCCAGTACTTC.

This clonotype was picked up many times. The rearrangement joins TRBV7-2 to TRBJ2-1; no clear D. Trimming stripped 5 bases from V and 3 bases from J, with 11 bases between. The CDR3 extends over 14 amino acids. In germline, CDR1 is SGHTA, CDR2 FQGNSA. The CDR3 sequence: CASSPATLYNEQFF. CDR3 DNA sequence: TGTGCCAGCAGCCCCGCTACCCTCTACAATGAGCAGTTCTTC.

The rearrangement uses TRBV28 and TRBJ2-3, with TRBD1 as a possible D gene (6 bases). Trimming stripped 6 bases from V and 3 bases from J, with 16 bases between. The CDR3 loop spans 15 amino acids. CDR1 and CDR2 (germline): MDHEN, SYDVKM. The CDR3 DNA sequence: TGTGCCAGCAGCAACACTCGACAGGTGACAGATACGCAGTATTTT. It translates to CASSNTRQVTDTQYF.

This clonotype was observed at least ten times. V usage is TRBV3-1 and J usage is TRBJ2-5; the D gene is possibly TRBD2 (6 bases). Germline CDR1 is LGHDT and CDR2 is YNNKEL (reference sequence). V gave up 6 bases and J gave up 0 bases, with 17 bases separating them. The CDR3 covers 16 residues. CDR3: CASSRTFRGNQETQYF. The CDR3 DNA sequence: TGTGCCAGCAGTCGGACCTTTCGGGGGAACCAAGAGACCCAGTACTTC.

This clonotype was recorded many times. V is TRBV27 and J is TRBJ2-3; D gene ambiguous. Trimming removed 2 bases from V and 1 base from J, with 7 bases in between. Germline CDR1 and CDR2: MNHEY and SMNVEV (reference sequence). This CDR3 is 14 amino acids long. CDR3 loop: CASSLARGTDTQYF. CDR3 DNA: TGTGCCAGCAGTTTAGCCAGAGGCACAGATACGCAGTATTTT.

At least ten counts were recorded for this clonotype. V and J are TRBV27 and TRBJ1-4; 8 positions agree with TRBD1. Germline trimming cut 2 bases from V and 3 bases from J; bases unmatched to any gene: 14. The V gene's germline CDR1 is MNHEY and CDR2 SMNVEV (reference sequence). The CDR3 contains 19 residues. In nucleotides, the CDR3 is TGTGCCAGCAGTTTAGGTGTCGGCAGGGGGCTAGGAGCTAATGAAAAACTGTTTTTT. Amino acid sequence: CASSLGVGRGLGANEKLFF.

In its sample, this clonotype was seen many times. The V call is TRBV20-1, the J call TRBJ2-3, with no clear D. The CDR3 totals 12 residues. The germline V gene encodes CDR1 DFQATT and CDR2 SNEGSKA (reference sequence). V lost 3 bases, J lost 0 bases, and 4 bases lay in between. In DNA, the CDR3 is TGCAGTGCTAGCGTGAGCACAGATACGCAGTATTTT. This gives the protein CSASVSTDTQYF.

This clonotype showed up many times. This rearrangement joins TRBV2 to TRBJ2-7; TRBD1 matches at 9 bases. The CDR3 sequence is 13 residues long. V lost 5 bases, J lost 5 bases, and 4 bases stayed unmatched. In germline, CDR1 is SNHLY, CDR2 FYNNEI. CDR3 residues: CASSWDRVHEQYF. CDR3 nucleotide sequence: TGTGCCAGCAGTTGGGACAGGGTCCACGAGCAGTACTTC.

This clonotype was detected only a few times. The V call is TRBV11-1, the J call TRBJ2-1, with D perhaps matching TRBD2 (5 bases). Germline CDR1 and CDR2: SGHAT and FQDESV (reference sequence). Trimming took off 7 bases at V and 7 bases at J, with 11 bases between the two ends. The CDR3 consists of 12 residues. The CDR3, as DNA: TGTGCCAGCAATCCGGGGAGAAATGAGCAGTTCTTC. Translated: CASNPGRNEQFF.

Sample share makes this clonotype medium-sized. J is TRBJ2-7 and V is TRBV28; perhaps D is TRBD1 or TRBD2 (5 bases each). The germline V and J ends were trimmed by 8 bases and 3 bases, with 17 bases remaining between them. Per the germline V gene, CDR1 is MDHEN and CDR2 is SYDVKM. The CDR3 has 14 amino acids. CDR3 amino acids: CASQPRGAYYEQYF. The DNA of the CDR3 is TGTGCCAGCCAGCCTCGGGGCGCTTACTACGAGCAGTACTTC. Full variable domain (remainder filled in from reference TRBV28 and TRBJ2-7): DVKVTQSSRYLVKRTGEKVFLECVQDMDHENMFWYRQDPGLGLRLIYFSYDVKMKEKGDIPEGYSVSREKKERFSLILESASTNQTSMYLCASQPRGAYYEQYFGPGTRLTVT.

The chain has TRBV2 and TRBJ2-5; perhaps TRBD2 as D (7 bases). In germline, CDR1 is SNHLY, CDR2 FYNNEI. The CDR3 has 13 amino acids. Deletions cut 8 bases from V and 5 bases from J, with 15 bases between. The CDR3 sequence: CASGRGTLETQYF. In nucleotides, the CDR3 is TGTGCCAGCGGGCGGGGGACATTGGAGACCCAGTACTTC.